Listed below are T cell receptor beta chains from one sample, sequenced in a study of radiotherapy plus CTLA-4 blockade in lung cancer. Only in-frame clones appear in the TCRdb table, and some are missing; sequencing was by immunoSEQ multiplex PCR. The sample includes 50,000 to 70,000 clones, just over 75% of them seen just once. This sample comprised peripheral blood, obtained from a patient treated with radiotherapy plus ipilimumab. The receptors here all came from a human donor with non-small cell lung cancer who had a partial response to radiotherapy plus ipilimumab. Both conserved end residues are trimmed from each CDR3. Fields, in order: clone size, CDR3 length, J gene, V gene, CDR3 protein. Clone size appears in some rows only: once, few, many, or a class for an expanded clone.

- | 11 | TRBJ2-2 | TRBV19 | ASSDRGTGELF
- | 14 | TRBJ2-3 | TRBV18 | ASSLRTGVFTDTQY
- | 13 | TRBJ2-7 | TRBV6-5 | ASSYAGTGGSEQY
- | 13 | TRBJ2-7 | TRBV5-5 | ASGDSGTVSYEQY
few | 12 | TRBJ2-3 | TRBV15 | ATSLPSDTDTQY
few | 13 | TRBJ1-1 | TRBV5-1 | ASSWPGQGTTEAF
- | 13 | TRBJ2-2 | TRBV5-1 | ASSQDRVPTGELF
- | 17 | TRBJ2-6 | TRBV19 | ASSIFILPSGTGANVLT
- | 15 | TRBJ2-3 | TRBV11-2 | ASSSWTGGALTDTQY
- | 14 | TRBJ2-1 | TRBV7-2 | ASSLGPGGSYNEQF
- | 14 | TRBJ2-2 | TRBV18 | ASSPVNLGGVGELF
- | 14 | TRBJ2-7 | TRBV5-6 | ASSLAGWGGAYEQY
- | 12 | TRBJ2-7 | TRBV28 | ASSFRNSVSEQY
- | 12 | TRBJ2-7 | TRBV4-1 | ASSQVNRVYEQY
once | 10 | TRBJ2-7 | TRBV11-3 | ASSRGGYEQY
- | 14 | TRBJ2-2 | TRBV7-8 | ASSLGRVGRTGELF
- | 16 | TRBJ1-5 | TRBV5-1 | ASSLGPGGQGGNQPQH
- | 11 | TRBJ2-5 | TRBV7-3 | ASSRGQEETQY
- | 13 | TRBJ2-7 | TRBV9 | ASSVGLAGAYEQY
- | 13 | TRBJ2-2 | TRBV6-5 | ASSYIPQRTGELF
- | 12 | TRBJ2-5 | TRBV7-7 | ASAPGQGRETQY
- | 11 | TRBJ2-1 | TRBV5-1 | ASKQGFYNEQF
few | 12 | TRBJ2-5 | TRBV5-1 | ASSNGNQGETQY
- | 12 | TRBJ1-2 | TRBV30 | AWRTGGSNYGYT
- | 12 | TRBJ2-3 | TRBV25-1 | ASSELGSGDTQY
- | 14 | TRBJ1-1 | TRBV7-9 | ANSFIMGQPNTEAF
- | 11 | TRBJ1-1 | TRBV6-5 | ASRDRAYTEAF
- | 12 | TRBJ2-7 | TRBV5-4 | ASSFSSGGYEQY
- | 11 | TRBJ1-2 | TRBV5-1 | ASSPGTGFGYT
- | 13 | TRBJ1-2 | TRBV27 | ASSLYPGGEYGYT
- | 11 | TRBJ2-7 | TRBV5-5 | ATTGTGSYEQY
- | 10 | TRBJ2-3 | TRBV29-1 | SVRTGTDTQY
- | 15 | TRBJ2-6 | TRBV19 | ASTRDRTRSGANVLT
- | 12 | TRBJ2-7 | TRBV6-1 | ASSEGAGWYEQY
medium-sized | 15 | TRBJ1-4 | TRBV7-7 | ASSLGRQGAVTEKLF
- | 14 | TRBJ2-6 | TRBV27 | ASSSIQGSGANVLT
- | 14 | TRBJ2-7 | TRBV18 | ASSQNPGTGGVEQY
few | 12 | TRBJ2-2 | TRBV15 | ATNERAGTGELF
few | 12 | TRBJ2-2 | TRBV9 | ASSGLVGTGELF
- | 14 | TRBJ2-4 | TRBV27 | ASSLEARAAKNIQY
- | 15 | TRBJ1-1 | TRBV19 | ASTQRGLGAMNTEAF
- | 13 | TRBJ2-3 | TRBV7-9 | ASSLGLWSTDTQY
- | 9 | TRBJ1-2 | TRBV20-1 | SARDPRGYT
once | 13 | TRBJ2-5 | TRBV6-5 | ASSPRLAGAPAQY
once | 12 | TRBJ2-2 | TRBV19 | ASIQLGLTGELF
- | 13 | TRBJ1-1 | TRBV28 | ASSLWAGPNTEAF
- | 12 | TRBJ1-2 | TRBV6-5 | ASSFGQGAVGYT
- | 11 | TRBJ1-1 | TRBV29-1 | SVADGGSTEAF
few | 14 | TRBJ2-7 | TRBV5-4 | ASSLGGQASSYEQY
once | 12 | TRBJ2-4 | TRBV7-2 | ASKTDLAKNIQY
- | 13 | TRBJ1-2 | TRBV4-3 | ASSQEGQAGYGYT
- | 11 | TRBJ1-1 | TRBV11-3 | ASSLEENTEAF
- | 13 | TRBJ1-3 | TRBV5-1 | ASSSGQGNGNTIY
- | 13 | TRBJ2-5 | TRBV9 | ASSAGQGARETQY